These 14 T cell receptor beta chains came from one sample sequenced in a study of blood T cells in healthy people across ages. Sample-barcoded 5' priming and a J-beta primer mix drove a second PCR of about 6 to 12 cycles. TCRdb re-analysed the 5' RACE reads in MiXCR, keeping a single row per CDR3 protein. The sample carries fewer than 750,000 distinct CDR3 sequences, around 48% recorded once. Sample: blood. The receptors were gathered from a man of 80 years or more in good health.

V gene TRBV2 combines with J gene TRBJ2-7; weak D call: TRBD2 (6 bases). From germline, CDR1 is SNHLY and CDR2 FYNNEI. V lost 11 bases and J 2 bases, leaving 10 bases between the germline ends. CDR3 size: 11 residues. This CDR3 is CAHGGTYEQYF. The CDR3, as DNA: TGTGCCCACGGGGGAACCTACGAGCAGTACTTC.

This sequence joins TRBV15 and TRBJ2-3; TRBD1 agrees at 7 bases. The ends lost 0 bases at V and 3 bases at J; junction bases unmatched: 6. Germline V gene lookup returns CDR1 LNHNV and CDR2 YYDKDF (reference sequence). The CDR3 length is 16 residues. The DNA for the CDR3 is TGTGCCACCAGCAGAGATCCGGCAGGGGGTACAGATACGCAGTATTTT. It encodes CATSRDPAGGTDTQYF. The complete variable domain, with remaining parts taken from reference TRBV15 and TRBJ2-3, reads DAMVIQNPRYQVTQFGKPVTLSCSQTLNHNVMYWYQQKSSQAPKLLFHYYDKDFNNEADTPDNFQSRRPNTSFCFLDIRSPGLGDTAMYLCATSRDPAGGTDTQYFGPGTRLTVL.

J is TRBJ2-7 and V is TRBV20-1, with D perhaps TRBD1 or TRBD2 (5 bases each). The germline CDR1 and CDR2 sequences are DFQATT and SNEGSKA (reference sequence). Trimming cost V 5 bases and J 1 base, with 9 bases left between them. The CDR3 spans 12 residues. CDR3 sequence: CSAGDRSYEQYF. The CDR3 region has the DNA TGCAGTGCTGGGGACCGGTCCTACGAGCAGTACTTC.

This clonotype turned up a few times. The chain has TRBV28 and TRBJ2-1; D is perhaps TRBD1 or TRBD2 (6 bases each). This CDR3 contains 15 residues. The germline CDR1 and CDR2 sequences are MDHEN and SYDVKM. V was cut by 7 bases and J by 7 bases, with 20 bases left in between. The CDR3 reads CASTSIGGSKNEQFF. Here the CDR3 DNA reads TGTGCCAGCACCAGCATAGGGGGGAGTAAAAATGAGCAGTTCTTC. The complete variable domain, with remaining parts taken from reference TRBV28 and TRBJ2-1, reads DVKVTQSSRYLVKRTGEKVFLECVQDMDHENMFWYRQDPGLGLRLIYFSYDVKMKEKGDIPEGYSVSREKKERFSLILESASTNQTSMYLCASTSIGGSKNEQFFGPGTRLTVL.

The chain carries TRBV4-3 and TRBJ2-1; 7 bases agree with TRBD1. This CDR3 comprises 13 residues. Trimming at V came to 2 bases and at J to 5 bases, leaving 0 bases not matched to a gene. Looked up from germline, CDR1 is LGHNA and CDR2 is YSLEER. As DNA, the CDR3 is TGCGCCAGCAGCCAAAGGGGGCACAATGAGCAGTTCTTC. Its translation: CASSQRGHNEQFF.

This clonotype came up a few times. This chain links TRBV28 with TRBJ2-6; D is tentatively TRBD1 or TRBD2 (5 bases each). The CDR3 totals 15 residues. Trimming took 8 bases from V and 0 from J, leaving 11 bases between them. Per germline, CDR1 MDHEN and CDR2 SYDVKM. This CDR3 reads CASRDGDSGANVLTF. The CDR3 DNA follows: TGTGCCAGCCGGGACGGGGACTCTGGGGCCAACGTCCTGACTTTC.

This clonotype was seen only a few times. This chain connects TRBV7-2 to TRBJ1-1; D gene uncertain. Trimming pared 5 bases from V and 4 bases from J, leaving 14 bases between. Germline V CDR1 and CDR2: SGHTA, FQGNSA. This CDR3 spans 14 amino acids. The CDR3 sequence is CASSQALVSTEAFF. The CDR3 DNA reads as TGTGCCAGCAGCCAAGCACTCGTCTCCACTGAAGCTTTCTTT.

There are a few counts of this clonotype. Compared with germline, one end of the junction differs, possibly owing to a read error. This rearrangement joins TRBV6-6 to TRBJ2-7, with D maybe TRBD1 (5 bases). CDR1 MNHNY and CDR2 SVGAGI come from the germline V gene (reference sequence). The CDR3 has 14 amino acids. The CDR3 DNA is TGTGCCGGCAGTTACTCTGGACAAACCTACGAGCAGTACTTC. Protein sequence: CAGSYSGQTYEQYF.

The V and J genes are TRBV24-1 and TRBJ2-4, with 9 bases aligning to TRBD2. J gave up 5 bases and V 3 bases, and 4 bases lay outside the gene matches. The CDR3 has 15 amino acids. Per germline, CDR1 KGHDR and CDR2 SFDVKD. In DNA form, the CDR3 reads TGTGCCACCAGTGATCCAGCGGGGGGACAAAACATTCAGTACTTC. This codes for CATSDPAGGQNIQYF.

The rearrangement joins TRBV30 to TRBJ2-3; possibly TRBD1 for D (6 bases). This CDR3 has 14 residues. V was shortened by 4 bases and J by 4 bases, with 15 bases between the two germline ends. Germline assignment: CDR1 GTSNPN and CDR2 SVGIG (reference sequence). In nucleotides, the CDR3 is TGTGCCTGGAAGGACAGAGCCTTCTCAGATACGCAGTATTTT. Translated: CAWKDRAFSDTQYF.

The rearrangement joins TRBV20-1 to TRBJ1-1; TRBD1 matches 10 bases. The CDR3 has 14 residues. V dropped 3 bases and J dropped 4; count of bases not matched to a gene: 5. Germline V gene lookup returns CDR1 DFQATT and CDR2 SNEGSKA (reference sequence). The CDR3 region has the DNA TGCAGTGCTAGCCAGACAGGGGGCATCACTGAAGCTTTCTTT. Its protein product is CSASQTGGITEAFF.

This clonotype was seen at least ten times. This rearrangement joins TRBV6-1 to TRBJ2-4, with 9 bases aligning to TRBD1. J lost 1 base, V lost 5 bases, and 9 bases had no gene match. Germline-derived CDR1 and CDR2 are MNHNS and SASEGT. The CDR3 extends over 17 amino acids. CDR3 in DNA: TGTGCCAGCAGTCGATCCGGGACAGGGAGGGCCAAAAACATTCAGTACTTC. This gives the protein CASSRSGTGRAKNIQYF.

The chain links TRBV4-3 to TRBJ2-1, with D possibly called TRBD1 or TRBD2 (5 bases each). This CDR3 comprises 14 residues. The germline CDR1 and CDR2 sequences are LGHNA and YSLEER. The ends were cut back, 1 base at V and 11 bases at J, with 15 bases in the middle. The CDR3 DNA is TGCGCCAGCAGCCAAGTCGGGATTAGGGGTCAGCAGTTCTTC. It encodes CASSQVGIRGQQFF.

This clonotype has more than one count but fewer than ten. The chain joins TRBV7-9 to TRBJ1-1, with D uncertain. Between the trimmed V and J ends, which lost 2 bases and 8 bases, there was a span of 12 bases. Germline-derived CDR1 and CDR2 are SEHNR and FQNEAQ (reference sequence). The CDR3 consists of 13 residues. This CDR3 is CASSLHQDDEAFF. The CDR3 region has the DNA TGTGCCAGCAGCTTACACCAGGACGACGAAGCTTTCTTT.